This T cell receptor (beta chain) was recovered during a study of Graves' ophthalmopathy and Graves' hyperthyroidism. V trimming: 1 base; J trimming: 4 bases; junction bases outside the gene matches: 4. The germline gives CDR1 SGHVS, CDR2 FNYEAQ. The CDR3 has 16 amino acids. This clonotype was seen at least ten times. Its cognate antigen is unknown. Overall study findings and caveats: In blood, most expanded thyroid clonotypes above 0.001 frequency were also detected.

RNA transcripts provided the template for amplifying TCR beta CDR3 regions. RT-PCR with HTBI primers came first, then second-round multiplex PCR. TCRdb called the multiplex PCR reads again in MiXCR, with one record for every CDR3 protein. The sample records over a million distinct CDR3 sequences, 36% being singletons. Only newly diagnosed hyperthyroidism patients aged 18 to 65, with under 2 months' duration, were enrolled. Orbital computed tomography, thyroid ultrasound, TRAb, serum thyroxine and clinical symptoms formed the basis of diagnosis. The chain links TRBV7-6 to TRBJ2-7; 13 nucleotides align to TRBD2. This clonotype was obtained from an adult man with Graves' hyperthyroidism. The sequencing sample was made of peripheral blood or thyroid tissue (not recorded which). The CDR3, as DNA: TGTGCCAGCAGCTTAGGGACTAGCGGGAGTACGTACGAGCAGTACTTC. Translating it yields CASSLGTSGSTYEQYF.